The 8 T cell receptor beta chains below were found in one sample sequenced in a study of cytomegalovirus exposure and HLA in healthy donors. Use of 60 Vbeta and 13 Jbeta primers characterized the PCR. TCRdb's table, derived via immunoSEQ multiplex PCR, lists solely in-frame clones and lacks some. The data contain 90,000 to 140,000 clones, around 77% of them seen just once; the ten biggest clones take up roughly 8.6%. The sample comprised PBMCs. The receptors here all came from a woman aged 40 to 50 in good health and CMV-seropositive.

This chain connects TRBV4-1 to TRBJ1-1; 10 positions agree with TRBD1. J gave up 1 base and V 6 bases, and 8 bases lay outside the gene matches. The germline CDR1 and CDR2 sequences are MGHRA and YSYEKL. The CDR3 covers 16 residues. CDR3 in DNA: TGCGCCAGCAGGGGTCGACAGGGGGCTCGGAACACTGAAGCTTTCTTT. Amino acid sequence: CASRGRQGARNTEAFF.

This clone has just a few counts. CDR3 loop: CASSMTGRKLFF. The CDR3 bases are TGTGCCAGCAGTATGACAGGGAGAAAACTGTTTTTT. This sequence joins TRBV5-6 and TRBJ1-4; 7 nucleotides align to TRBD1. This CDR3 comprises 12 residues. The germline gives CDR1 SGHDT, CDR2 YYEEEE. J was trimmed by 10 bases and V by 5 bases; bases with no gene match: 5.

The chain has TRBV5-1 and TRBJ2-3, with 10 bases identical to TRBD1. CDR1 and CDR2 (germline): SGHRS, YFSETQ. J was trimmed by 5 bases and V by 3 bases; bases with no gene match: 6. This CDR3 comprises 15 residues. The CDR3 DNA sequence: TGCGCCAGCAGCTCCCGACAGGGGGCGGTAGATACGCAGTATTTT. It is translated as CASSSRQGAVDTQYF.

J is TRBJ1-5 and V is TRBV6-1; TRBD1 agrees at 10 bases. The V gene end was trimmed by 3 bases and the J gene end by 3 bases; junction bases not matched to a gene: 8. The CDR3 has 17 residues. Germline CDR1 MNHNS, CDR2 SASEGT. The CDR3 protein is CASSDRTGGASNQPQHF. The CDR3 nucleotides are TGTGCCAGCAGTGATCGGACAGGGGGAGCCTCCAATCAGCCCCAGCATTTT.

The J gene is TRBJ2-5, the V gene TRBV25-1, with D perhaps matching TRBD1 (6 bases). The V gene lost 4 bases and the J gene lost 2 bases, with 17 bases spanning the gap. The CDR3 totals 16 residues. CDR1 is MGHDK, CDR2 SYGVNS, per germline. The CDR3, as DNA: TGTGCCAGCAGTGCTTACAGGGCCCGGCTTCAAGAGACCCAGTACTTC. Translating gives CASSAYRARLQETQYF.

V gene TRBV6-5 combines with J gene TRBJ2-7; 9 nucleotides agree with TRBD1. CDR1 is MNHEY, CDR2 SVGAGI, per germline. The J segment lost 5 bases and the V segment lost 6 bases, leaving 5 bases of the junction unmatched. The CDR3 totals 13 residues. This CDR3 is CASRRQGVNEQYF. The CDR3 DNA sequence: TGTGCCAGCAGACGACAGGGGGTTAACGAGCAGTACTTC.

The genes are TRBV7-2 and TRBJ2-2; D perhaps matches TRBD2 (5 bases). Germline-derived CDR1 and CDR2 are SGHTA and FQGNSA. Trimming cost V 1 base and J 6 bases, with 9 bases left between them. This CDR3 contains 14 residues. CDR3 in amino acids: CASSLGGSAGELFF. For the CDR3, the DNA is TGTGCCAGCAGCTTAGGTGGGAGCGCCGGGGAGCTGTTTTTT. Full variable domain (rest looked up from reference TRBV7-2 and TRBJ2-2): GAGVSQSPSNKVTEKGKDVELRCDPISGHTALYWYRQSLGQGLEFLIYFQGNSAPDKSGLPSDRFSAERTGGSVSTLTIQRTQQEDSAVYLCASSLGGSAGELFFGEGSRLTVL.

There are a few counts of this clone. CDR3 nucleotides: TGTGCCAGCAGCCCATTCCCCCCTGGACTGAACAATGAGCAGTTCTTC. Translated: CASSPFPPGLNNEQFF. The V and J genes are TRBV14 and TRBJ2-1, with D possibly being TRBD2 (5 bases). V lost 4 bases and J 5 bases, leaving 18 bases between the germline ends. This CDR3 contains 16 residues. Germline loops: CDR1 SGHDN, CDR2 FVKESK.